The 9 T cell receptor beta chains reported below all come from one sample, sequenced in a study of CD8 T cells in Susac syndrome. With random hexamers, roughly 0.45 to 1 ug RNA was reverse transcribed. Each CDR3 protein gets one entry after TCRdb re-called the immunoSEQ multiplex PCR reads with MiXCR. This table has about 300,000 distinct CDR3 sequences, 65% to 90% appearing once. Sequenced: CD8+ T cells from PBMCs. Every receptor here comes from a human donor with multiple sclerosis.

CDR3 DNA: TGTGCCAGCAGTTTGGACAGGGGTGTGGGTGGCTACACCTTC. This gives the protein CASSLDRGVGGYTF. This chain joins TRBV27 and TRBJ1-2; 9 nucleotides align to TRBD1. CDR1 and CDR2 from the germline V gene are MNHEY and SMNVEV (reference sequence). Trimming took 3 bases from V and 7 from J; bases not matched to a gene: 6. The length of the CDR3 is 14 residues.

V and J are TRBV27 and TRBJ2-5, with unresolved D. Germline CDR1 reads MNHEY; CDR2 reads SMNVEV (reference sequence). The CDR3 has 13 amino acids. Trimming cost V 3 bases and J 5 bases, with 10 bases left between them. For the CDR3, the DNA is TGTGCCAGCAGTTTGGGTGGTCTGGAGACCCAGTACTTC. Encoded protein: CASSLGGLETQYF.

Of note for this clonotype: The junction and the germline gene differ at one end; a read error may be behind it. The V call is TRBV4-3, the J call TRBJ2-7; D is unclear. CDR1 LGHNA and CDR2 YSLEER come from the germline V gene. The CDR3 has 13 residues. CDR3 loop: CASSQEASSEQYF. The CDR3 bases are TGCGCCAGCAGCCAAGAGGCGTCCTCCGAGCAGTACTTC.

This chain uses TRBV28 with TRBJ1-4; maybe TRBD1 (6 bases). Trimming removed 6 bases at V and 8 bases at J, with 19 bases between. Per germline, CDR1 MDHEN and CDR2 SYDVKM. This CDR3 is 15 amino acids long. CDR3 in amino acids: CASSNGRRGEEKLFF. CDR3 nucleotides: TGTGCCAGCAGCAACGGACGCAGGGGAGAGGAAAAACTGTTTTTT.

The chain combines TRBV10-2 with TRBJ1-1; 10 bases agree with TRBD1. Germline assignment: CDR1 WSHSY and CDR2 SAAADI. CDR3 length: 15 residues. V gave up 6 bases and J gave up 4 bases; unmatched junction bases: 8. The CDR3 reads CASRMDRGDVTEAFF. The CDR3, as DNA: TGCGCCAGCAGAATGGACAGGGGGGATGTCACTGAAGCTTTCTTT.

Here the CDR3 reads CSAWDRTSYEQYF. The DNA of the CDR3 is TGCAGCGCCTGGGACAGGACGTCGTACGAGCAGTACTTC. V usage is TRBV29-1 and J usage is TRBJ2-7; 8 positions match TRBD1. Germline values: CDR1 SQVTM, CDR2 ANQGSEA. V lost 7 bases to trimming and J lost 4 bases; unmatched junction nucleotides: 9. This CDR3 region has 13 residues.

The sample holds one count of this clonotype. This chain uses TRBV10-2 with TRBJ2-1; 9 nucleotides line up with TRBD1. The J segment lost 8 bases and the V segment lost 6 bases, leaving 11 bases of the junction unmatched. Germline assignment: CDR1 WSHSY and CDR2 SAAADI. The CDR3 has 15 residues. Here the CDR3 DNA reads TGCGCCAGCAGGTCCGGGACAGGGTTGGTCGATGAGCAGTTCTTC. Translating gives CASRSGTGLVDEQFF.

This sequence joins TRBV2 and TRBJ1-5; D is uncertain. Per germline, CDR1 SNHLY and CDR2 FYNNEI. V was clipped by 3 bases and J by 2 bases, with 5 bases between them. CDR3 size: 13 residues. Here the CDR3 DNA reads TGTGCCAGCAGTGACCCTGGCAATCAGCCCCAGCATTTT. Translation: CASSDPGNQPQHF.

J is TRBJ2-2 and V is TRBV27; D is ambiguous. The germline V gene encodes CDR1 MNHEY and CDR2 SMNVEV (reference sequence). This CDR3 region has 12 residues. V was shortened by 3 bases and J by 4 bases, with 3 bases between the two germline ends. CDR3 amino acids: CASSFLTGELFF. Written as DNA, the CDR3 is TGTGCCAGCAGTTTCCTCACCGGGGAGCTGTTTTTT.